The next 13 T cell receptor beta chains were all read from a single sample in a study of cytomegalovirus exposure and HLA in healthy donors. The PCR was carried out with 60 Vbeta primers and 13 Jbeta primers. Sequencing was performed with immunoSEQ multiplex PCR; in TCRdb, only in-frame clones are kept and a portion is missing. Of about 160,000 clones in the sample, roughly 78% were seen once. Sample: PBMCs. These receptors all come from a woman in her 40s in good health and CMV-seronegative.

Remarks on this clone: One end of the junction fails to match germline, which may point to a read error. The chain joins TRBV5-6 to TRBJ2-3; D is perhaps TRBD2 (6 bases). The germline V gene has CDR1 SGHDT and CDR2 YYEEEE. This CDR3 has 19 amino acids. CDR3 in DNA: TGTACCAGCAGCTTGGTTGGGCTAGCGATTCCCCCTGGCACAGATCCGCAGTATTTT. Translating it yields CTSSLVGLAIPPGTDPQYF.

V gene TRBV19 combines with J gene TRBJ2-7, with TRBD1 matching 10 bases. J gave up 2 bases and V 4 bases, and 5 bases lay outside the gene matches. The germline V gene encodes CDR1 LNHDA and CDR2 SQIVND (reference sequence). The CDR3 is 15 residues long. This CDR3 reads CASSRPGQGTYEQYF. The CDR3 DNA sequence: TGTGCCAGTAGTAGACCGGGACAGGGGACCTACGAGCAGTACTTC.

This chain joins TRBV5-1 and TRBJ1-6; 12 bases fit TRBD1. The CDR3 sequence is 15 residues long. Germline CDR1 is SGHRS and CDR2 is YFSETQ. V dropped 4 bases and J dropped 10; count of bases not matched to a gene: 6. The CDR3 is CASSGGQGASSPLHF. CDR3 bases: TGCGCCAGCAGCGGGGGACAGGGGGCTTCATCACCCCTCCACTTT.

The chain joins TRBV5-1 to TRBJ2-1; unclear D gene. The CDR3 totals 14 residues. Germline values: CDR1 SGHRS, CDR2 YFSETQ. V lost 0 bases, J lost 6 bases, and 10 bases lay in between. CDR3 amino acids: CASSLVDSRNEQFF. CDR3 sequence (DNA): TGCGCCAGCAGCTTGGTGGATAGCCGCAATGAGCAGTTCTTC.

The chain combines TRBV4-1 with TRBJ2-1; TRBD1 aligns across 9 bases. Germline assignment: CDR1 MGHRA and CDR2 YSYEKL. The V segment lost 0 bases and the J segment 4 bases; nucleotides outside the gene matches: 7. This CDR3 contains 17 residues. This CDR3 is CASSQDFTGQGYNEQFF. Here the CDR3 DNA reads TGCGCCAGCAGCCAAGATTTTACGGGACAGGGATACAATGAGCAGTTCTTC.

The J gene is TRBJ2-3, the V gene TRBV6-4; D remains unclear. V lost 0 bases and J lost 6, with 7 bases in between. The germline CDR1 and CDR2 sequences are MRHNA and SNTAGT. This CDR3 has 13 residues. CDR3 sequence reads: CASSDSRGDTQYF. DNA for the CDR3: TGTGCCAGCAGTGACTCGAGAGGCGATACGCAGTATTTT.

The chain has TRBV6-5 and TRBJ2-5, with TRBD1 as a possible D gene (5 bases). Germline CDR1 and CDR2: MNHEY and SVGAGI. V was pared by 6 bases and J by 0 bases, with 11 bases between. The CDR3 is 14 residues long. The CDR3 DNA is TGTGCCAGCAGAGTCCCAGGGTACCAAGAGACCCAGTACTTC. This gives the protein CASRVPGYQETQYF.

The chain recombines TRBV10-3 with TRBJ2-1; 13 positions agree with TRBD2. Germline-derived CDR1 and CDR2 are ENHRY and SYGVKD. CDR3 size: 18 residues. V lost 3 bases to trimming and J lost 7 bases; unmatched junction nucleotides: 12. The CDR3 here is CAISESVGTSGAGNEQFF. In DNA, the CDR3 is TGTGCCATCAGTGAAAGCGTCGGGACTAGCGGGGCTGGGAATGAGCAGTTCTTC.

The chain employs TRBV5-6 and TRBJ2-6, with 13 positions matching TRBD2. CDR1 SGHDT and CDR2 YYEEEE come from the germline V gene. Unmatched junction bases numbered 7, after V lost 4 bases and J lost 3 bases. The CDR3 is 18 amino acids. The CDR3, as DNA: TGTGCCAGCAGCACCACTAGCGGGGGGGCCGGTGGGGCCAACGTCCTGACTTTC. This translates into CASSTTSGGAGGANVLTF.

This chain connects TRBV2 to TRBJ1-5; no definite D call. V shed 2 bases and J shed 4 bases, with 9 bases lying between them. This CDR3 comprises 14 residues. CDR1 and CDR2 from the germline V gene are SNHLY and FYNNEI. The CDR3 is CASSELQLNQPQHF. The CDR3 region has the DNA TGTGCCAGCAGTGAACTACAGCTTAATCAGCCCCAGCATTTT.

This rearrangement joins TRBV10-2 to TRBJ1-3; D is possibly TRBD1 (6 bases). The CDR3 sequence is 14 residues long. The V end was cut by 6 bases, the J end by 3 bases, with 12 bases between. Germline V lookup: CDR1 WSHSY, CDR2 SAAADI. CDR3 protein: CASRNREGGNTIYF. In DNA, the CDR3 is TGCGCCAGCAGGAACAGGGAAGGTGGAAACACCATATATTTT.

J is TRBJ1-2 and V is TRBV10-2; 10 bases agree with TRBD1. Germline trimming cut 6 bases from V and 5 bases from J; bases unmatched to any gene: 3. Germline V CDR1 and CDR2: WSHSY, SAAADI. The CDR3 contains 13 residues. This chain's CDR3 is CASRTGGRYGYTF. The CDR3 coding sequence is TGCGCCAGCAGGACAGGGGGCAGATATGGCTACACCTTC.

The DNA of the CDR3 is TGTGCCAGCAGCTTAGGACTAGCGGGGGGACGCACCGGGGAGCTGTTTTTT. This encodes CASSLGLAGGRTGELFF. The chain uses TRBV7-2 and TRBJ2-2; 13 bases line up with TRBD2. Trimming removed 1 base from V and 4 bases from J; junction bases left unmatched: 3. This CDR3 has 17 residues. Germline lookup yields CDR1 SGHTA and CDR2 FQGNSA.